This T cell receptor beta chain was sequenced in a study of blood T cell repertoires in COVID-19. Study-wide background: Specimens from acute and convalescent COVID-19 originated in the United States, Italy and Spain. Sample material is recorded as cDNA or gDNA derived from T cells, B-cell-depleted T cells, or PBMCs.

Per the germline V gene, CDR1 is LNHDA and CDR2 is SQIVND (reference sequence). CDR3 size: 14 residues. The V segment lost 6 bases and the J segment 3 bases; nucleotides outside the gene matches: 5. This clone was observed a few times. In the original processing: From reference gene primer amplification, estimates of nucleated cell counts were derived. The repertoire was sequenced with immunoSEQ multiplex PCR; TCRdb's copy has only in-frame clones and lacks some. D and trimming come from the DNA, and the V and J calls and clone size come from that table. The profile shows about 120,000 clones, less than 90% of them singletons.

This receptor was taken from a man younger than 40 with acute or convalescent COVID-19. Sample: peripheral blood. V usage is TRBV19 and J usage is TRBJ1-3; 7 bases are shared with TRBD1. This CDR3 is CASSPTGFGNTIYF. DNA of the CDR3: TGTGCCAGTAGCCCGACAGGGTTTGGAAACACCATATATTTT. The whole variable domain, filled in from reference TRBV19 and TRBJ1-3, reads DGGITQSPKYLFRKEGQNVTLSCEQNLNHDAMYWYRQDPGQGLRLIYYSQIVNDFQKGDIAEGYSVSREKKESFPLTVTSAQKNPTAFYLCASSPTGFGNTIYFGEGSWLTVV.